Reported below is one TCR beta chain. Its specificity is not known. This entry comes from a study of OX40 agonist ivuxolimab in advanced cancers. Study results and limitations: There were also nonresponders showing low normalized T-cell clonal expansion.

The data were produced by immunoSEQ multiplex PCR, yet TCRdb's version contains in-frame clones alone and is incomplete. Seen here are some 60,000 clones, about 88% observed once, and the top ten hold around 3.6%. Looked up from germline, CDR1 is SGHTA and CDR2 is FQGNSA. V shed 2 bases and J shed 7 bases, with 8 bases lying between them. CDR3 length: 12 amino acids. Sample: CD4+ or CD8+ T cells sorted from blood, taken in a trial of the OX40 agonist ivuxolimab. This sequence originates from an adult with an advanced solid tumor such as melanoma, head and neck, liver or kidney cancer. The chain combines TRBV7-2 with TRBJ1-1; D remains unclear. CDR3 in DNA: TGTGCCAGCAGCTTATCGGGGTTTGAAGCTTTCTTT. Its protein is CASSLSGFEAFF.